The present entry profiles one T cell receptor beta chain with its context. The antigen remains unidentified. This specimen belongs to a study of Ad26.COV2.S vaccination and SARS-CoV-2 variants. Across the whole study: Intramuscular Ad26.COV2.S at 5x10^10 or 1x10^11 viral particles. The study, taken as a whole, reports: Vaccine and placebo recipients had comparable breadth of non-spike TCRs.

This sample's treatment: over 15 received Ad26.COV2.S at low or high dose, single or two shots; several received placebo; per-sample allocation not given. After the first vaccine or placebo injection, samples were drawn on day 63. The assay was immunoSEQ multiplex PCR, and TCRdb's table has in-frame clones only and misses some. The profile covers about 350,000 clones, with more than 85% appearing a single time and roughly 4.8% taken by the ten largest. Germline CDR1 LGHDT, CDR2 YNNKEL (reference sequence). This CDR3 spans 15 amino acids. Trimming pared 1 base from V and 2 bases from J, leaving 9 bases between.

The chain employs TRBV3-1 (or the pseudogene TRBV3-2) and TRBJ2-1, with D unresolved. The material was peripheral blood, obtained in a trial of Ad26.COV2.S vaccine versus placebo. This TCR came from a person aged 18-65 years who received the Ad26.COV2.S COVID-19 vaccine or a placebo. The CDR3 loop reads CASSQGRVPYNEQFF. The DNA for the CDR3 is TGTGCCAGCAGCCAAGGCCGGGTCCCCTACAATGAGCAGTTCTTC.